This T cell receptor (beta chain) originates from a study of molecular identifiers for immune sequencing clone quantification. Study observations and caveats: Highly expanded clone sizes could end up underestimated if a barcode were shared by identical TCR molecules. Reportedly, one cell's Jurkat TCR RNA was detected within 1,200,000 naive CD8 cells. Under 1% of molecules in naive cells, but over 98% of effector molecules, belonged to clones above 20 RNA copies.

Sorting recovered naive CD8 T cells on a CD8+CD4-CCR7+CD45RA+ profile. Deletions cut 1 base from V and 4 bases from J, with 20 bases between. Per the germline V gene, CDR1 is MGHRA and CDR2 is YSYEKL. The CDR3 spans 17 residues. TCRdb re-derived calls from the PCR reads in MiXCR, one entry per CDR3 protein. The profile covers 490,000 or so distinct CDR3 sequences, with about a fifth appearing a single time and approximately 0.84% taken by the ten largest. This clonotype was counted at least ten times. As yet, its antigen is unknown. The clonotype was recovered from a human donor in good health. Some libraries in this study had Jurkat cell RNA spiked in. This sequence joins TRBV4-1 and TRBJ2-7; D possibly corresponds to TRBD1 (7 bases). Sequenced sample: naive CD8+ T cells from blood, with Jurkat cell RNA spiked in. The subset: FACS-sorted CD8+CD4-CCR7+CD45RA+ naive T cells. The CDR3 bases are TGCGCCAGCAGCCAAGTCCGATCGGTCAGGGGGGAATACGAGCAGTACTTC. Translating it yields CASSQVRSVRGEYEQYF.